This TCR beta chain was retrieved from a study of spatial heterogeneity in lung cancer. A unique molecular identifier was attached to every TCR cDNA molecule. TCRdb processed the 5' RACE reads anew with MiXCR; each CDR3 protein has one entry. The table has more than 80,000 distinct CDR3 sequences, roughly 12% seen once. Stated time point: sample taken at primary tumor resection. Donation came from approximately 69 patients with untreated early-stage non-small cell lung cancer. Tumor, nontumor lung or frozen PBMC supplied whole RNA that was sequenced unsorted. Concerning this clonotype itself: Its antigen is unidentified.

The CDR3 consists of 12 residues. Trimming took 5 bases from V and 6 from J, leaving 10 bases between them. General study points: Expanded tumor TCRs that were ubiquitous appeared in blood more at resection than follow-up.

Material: PBMCs, obtained at surgery. The chain carries TRBV12-3 or TRBV12-4 and TRBJ1-1; D ambiguous. The TCR originated in a male donor with early-stage non-small cell lung cancer. CDR3 coding DNA: TGTGCCAGCAGTACGGTGGGCTCTGAAGCTTTCTTT. Protein sequence: CASSTVGSEAFF.